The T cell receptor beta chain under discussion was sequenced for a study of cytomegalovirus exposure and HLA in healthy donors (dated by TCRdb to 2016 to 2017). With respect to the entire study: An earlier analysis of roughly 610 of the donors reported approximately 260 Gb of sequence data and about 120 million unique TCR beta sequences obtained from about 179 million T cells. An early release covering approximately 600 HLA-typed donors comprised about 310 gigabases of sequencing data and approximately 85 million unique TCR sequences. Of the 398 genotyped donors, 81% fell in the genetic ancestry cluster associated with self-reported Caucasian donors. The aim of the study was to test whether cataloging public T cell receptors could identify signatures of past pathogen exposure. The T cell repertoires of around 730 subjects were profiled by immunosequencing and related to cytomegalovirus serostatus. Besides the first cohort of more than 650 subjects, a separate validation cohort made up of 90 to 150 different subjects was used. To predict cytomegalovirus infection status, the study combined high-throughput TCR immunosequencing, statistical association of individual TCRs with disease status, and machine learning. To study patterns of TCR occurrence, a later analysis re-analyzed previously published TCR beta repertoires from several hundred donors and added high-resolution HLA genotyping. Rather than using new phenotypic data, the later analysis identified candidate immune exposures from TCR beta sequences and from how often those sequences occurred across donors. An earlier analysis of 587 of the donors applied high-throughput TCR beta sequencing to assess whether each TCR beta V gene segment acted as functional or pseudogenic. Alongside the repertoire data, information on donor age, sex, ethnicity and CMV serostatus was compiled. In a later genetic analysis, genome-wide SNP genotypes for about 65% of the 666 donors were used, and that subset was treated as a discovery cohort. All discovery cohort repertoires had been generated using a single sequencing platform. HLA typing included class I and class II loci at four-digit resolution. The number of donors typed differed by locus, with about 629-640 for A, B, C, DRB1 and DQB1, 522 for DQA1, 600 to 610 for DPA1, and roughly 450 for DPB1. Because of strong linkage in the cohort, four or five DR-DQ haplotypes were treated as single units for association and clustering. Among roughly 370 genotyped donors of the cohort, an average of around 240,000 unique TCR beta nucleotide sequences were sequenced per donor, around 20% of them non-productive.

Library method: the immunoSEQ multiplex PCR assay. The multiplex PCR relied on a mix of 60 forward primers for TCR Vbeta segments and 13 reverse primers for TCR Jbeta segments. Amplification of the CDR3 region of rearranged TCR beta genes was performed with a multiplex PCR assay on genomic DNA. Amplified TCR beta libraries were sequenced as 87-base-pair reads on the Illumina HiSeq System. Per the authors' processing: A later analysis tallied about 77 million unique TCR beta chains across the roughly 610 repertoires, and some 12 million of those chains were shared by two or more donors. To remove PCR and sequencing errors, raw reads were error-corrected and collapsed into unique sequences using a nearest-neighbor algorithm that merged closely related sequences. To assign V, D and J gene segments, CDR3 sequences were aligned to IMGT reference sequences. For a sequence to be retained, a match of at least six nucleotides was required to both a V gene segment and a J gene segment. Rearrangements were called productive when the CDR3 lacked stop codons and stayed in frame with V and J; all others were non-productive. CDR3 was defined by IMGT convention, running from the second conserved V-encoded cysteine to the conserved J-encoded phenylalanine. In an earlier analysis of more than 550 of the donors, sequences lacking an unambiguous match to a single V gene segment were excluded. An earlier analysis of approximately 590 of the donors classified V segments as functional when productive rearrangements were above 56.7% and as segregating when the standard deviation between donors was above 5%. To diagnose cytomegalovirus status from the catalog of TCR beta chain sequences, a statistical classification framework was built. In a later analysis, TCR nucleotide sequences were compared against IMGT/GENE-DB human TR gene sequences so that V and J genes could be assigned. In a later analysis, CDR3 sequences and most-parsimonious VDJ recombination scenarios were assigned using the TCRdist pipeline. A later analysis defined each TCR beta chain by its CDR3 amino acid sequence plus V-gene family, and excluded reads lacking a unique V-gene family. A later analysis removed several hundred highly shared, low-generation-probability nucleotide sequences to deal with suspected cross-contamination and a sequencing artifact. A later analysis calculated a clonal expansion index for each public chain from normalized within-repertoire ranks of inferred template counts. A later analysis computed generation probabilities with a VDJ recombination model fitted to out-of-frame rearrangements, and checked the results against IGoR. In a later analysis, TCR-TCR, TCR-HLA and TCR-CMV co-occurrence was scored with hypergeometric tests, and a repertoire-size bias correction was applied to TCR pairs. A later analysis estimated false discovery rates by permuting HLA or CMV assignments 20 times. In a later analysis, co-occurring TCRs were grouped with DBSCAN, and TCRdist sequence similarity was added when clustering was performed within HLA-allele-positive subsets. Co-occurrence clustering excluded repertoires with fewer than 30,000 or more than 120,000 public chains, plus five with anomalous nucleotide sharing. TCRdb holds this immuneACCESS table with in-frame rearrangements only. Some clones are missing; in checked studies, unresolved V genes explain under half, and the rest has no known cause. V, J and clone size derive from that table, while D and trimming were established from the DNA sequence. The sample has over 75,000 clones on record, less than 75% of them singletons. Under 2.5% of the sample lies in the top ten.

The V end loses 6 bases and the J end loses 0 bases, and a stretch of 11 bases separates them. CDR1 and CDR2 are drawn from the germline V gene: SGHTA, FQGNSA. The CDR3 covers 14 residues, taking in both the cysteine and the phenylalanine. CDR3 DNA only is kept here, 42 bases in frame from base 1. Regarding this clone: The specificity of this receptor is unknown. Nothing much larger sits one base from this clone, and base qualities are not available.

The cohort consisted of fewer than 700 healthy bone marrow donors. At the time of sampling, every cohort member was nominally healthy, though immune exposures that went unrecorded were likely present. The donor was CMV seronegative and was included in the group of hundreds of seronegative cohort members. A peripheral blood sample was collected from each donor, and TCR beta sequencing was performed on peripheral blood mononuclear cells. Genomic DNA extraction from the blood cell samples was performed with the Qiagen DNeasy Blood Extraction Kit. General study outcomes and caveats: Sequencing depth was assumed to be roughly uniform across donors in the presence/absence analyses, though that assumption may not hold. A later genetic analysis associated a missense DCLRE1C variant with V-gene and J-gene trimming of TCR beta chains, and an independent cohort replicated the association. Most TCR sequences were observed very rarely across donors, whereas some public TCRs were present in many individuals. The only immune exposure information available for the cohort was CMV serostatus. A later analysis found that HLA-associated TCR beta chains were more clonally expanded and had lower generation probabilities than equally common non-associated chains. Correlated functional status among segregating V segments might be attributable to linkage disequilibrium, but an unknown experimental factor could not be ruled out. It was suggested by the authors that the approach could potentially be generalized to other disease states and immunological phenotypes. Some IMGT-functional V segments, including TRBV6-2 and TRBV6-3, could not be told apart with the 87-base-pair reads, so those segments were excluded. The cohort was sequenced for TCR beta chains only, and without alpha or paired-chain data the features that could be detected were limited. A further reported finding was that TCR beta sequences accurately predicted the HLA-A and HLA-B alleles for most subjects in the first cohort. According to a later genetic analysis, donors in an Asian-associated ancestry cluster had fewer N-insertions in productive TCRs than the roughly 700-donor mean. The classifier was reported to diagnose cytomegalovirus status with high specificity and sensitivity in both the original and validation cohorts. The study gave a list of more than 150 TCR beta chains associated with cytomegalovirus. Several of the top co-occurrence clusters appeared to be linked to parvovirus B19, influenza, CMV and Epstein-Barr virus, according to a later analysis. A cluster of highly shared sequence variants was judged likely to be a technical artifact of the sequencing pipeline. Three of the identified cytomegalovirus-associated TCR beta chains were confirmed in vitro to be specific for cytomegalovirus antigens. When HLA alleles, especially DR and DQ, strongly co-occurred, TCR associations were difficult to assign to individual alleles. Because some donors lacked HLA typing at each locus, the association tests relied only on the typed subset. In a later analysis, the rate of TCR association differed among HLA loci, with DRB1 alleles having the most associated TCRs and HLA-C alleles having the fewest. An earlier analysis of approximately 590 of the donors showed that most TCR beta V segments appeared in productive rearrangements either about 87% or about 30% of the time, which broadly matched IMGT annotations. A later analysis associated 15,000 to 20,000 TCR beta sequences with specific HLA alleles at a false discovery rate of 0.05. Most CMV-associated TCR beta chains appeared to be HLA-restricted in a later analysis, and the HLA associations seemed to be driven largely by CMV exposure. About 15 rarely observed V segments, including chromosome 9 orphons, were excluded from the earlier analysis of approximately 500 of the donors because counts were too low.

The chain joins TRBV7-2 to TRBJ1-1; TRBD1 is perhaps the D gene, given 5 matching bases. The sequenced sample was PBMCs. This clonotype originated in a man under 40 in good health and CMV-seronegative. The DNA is TGTGCCAGCAGTCCCGGCAGGGTGAACACTGAAGCTTTCTTT. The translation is CASSPGRVNTEAFF.